This T cell receptor beta chain was recovered during a study of identical twins. MiXCR was run by TCRdb on the 5' RACE reads, yielding one entry per CDR3 protein. The data show hundreds of thousands of distinct CDR3 sequences, more than 9% seen once. Study-level points and caveats: A cross-sectional statistical analysis, not follow-up of the same donors, supported the conclusions. Insertion counts were lower in abundant cord blood beta clonotypes, a trend that memory repertoires did not show. Twin sharing of out-of-frame TCR alpha was underestimated by models in monozygotic pairs.

The germline V gene encodes CDR1 DFQATT and CDR2 SNEGSKA (reference sequence). The CDR3 has 15 residues. The V gene end was trimmed by 3 bases and the J gene end by 2 bases; junction bases not matched to a gene: 9. On this clonotype itself: Antigen: not known.

These same records also appear under a second study, on yellow fever vaccine responses in identical twins.

Sequencing used PBMCs. The receptor comes from a woman aged 18-30 years in good health. The rearrangement joins TRBV20-1 to TRBJ2-7; 8 bases match TRBD1. The CDR3 nucleotides are TGCAGTGCTAGCGATATTGGGACAGGCGCCTACGAGCAGTACTTC. It yields the protein CSASDIGTGAYEQYF.